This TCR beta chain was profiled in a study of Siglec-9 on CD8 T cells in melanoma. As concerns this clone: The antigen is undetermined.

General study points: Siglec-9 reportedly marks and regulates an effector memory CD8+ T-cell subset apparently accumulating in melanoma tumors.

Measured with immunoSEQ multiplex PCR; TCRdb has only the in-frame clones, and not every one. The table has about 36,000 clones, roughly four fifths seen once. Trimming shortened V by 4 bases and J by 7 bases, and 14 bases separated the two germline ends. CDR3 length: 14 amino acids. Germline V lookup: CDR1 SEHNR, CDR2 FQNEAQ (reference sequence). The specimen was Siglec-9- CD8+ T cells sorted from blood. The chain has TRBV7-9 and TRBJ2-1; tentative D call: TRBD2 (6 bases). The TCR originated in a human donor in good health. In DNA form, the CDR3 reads TGTGCCAGCAGCTCTCGACTAGGTTGGAATGAGCAGTTCTTC. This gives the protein CASSSRLGWNEQFF.